The clone carrying this T cell receptor (beta chain) was seen repeatedly, ten times or more. What it binds is unknown. This entry belongs to a study of naive and memory T cell subsets. Both TRBC1 and TRBC2 were covered by a beta constant-region primer of two equimolar oligonucleotides. Four rounds of PCR amplified the ligated cDNA using nested alpha and beta constant-region primers plus SP2. TCRdb re-analysed the UMI-ligation and nested PCR reads in MiXCR, keeping a single row per CDR3 protein. Of roughly 99,000 distinct CDR3 sequences listed, about 11% are singletons. The study's findings and limits: A few larger clonotypes appeared in naive repertoires, especially CD8, possibly memory cells re-expressing CD45RA.

This CDR3 has 16 amino acids. CDR1 is KGHSH and CDR2 is LQKENI in the germline V gene. Trimming left V 1 base short and J 4 bases short, with 13 bases between. The sample consisted of naive CD4+ T cells from blood. V usage is TRBV18 and J usage is TRBJ2-2, with D perhaps matching TRBD1 or TRBD2 (6 bases each). This TCR came from a human donor in good health. The CDR3 nucleotides are TGTGCCAGCTCACCACTCACTTCGGGGGCCACCGGGGAGCTGTTTTTT. This sequence encodes CASSPLTSGATGELFF.